The source of this TCR beta chain is a study of blood T cell repertoires in COVID-19. About the study: The analysed material was cDNA or gDNA that came from T cells, B-cell-depleted T cells, or PBMCs.

Source study methods: Reference gene primers were amplified, and this amplification served to estimate nucleated cell counts. Sequencing used immunoSEQ multiplex PCR; TCRdb keeps in-frame clones, though not all of them. V, J and clone size are taken as reported in that table, and D and trimming were inferred from the DNA itself. The table includes more than 95,000 clones, about 85% detected once. CDR1 is MNHEY and CDR2 is SMNVEV in the germline V gene (reference sequence). This CDR3 is built from 15 residues. The V gene lost 7 bases and the J gene lost 2 bases, with 12 bases spanning the gap. This TCR was sampled from a man older than 75 with active or convalescent COVID-19. The chain couples TRBV27 to TRBJ1-6, with a possible D match to TRBD1 (5 bases). Material for sequencing was peripheral blood. The CDR3 DNA follows: TGTGCCAGCACCCCGGGGGGGACCTATAATTCACCCCTCCACTTT. Its protein product is CASTPGGTYNSPLHF.